The clone carrying this TCR beta chain was observed a few times. No antigen is known for it. The CDR3 length is 18 residues. V was clipped by 7 bases and J by 4 bases; unmatched bases: 17. This specimen belongs to a study of post-analysis software for immune sequencing data. Study-level points and caveats: Compared against controls, patients with multiple sclerosis displayed significantly lower normalized Chao1 diversity. In patients, about 5 TRBV segments were more frequent than in controls, with TRBV5-6, TRBV5-1 and TRBV20-1 among them.

Incorporated into the TCR beta cDNA libraries were unique molecular identifiers, which served to reduce PCR and sequencing biases. TCRdb reprocessed the PCR reads with MiXCR, giving one entry per CDR3 protein. The repertoire holds approximately 400,000 distinct CDR3 sequences, with 30% to 45% as singletons. The sequencing input was blood. The J gene is TRBJ1-2, the V gene TRBV12-3 or TRBV12-4; 11 bases fit TRBD1. The TCR originated in a girl under 18 with multiple sclerosis. The CDR3 protein is CASTSGLDRGQDGYGYTF. The DNA of the CDR3 is TGTGCCAGCACCTCCGGGTTGGACAGGGGGCAGGATGGCTATGGCTACACCTTC.